This T cell receptor beta chain was sequenced in a study of early T cells in non-severe SARS-CoV-2 infection. The CDR3 contains 12 residues. Germline V gene lookup returns CDR1 SQVTM and CDR2 ANQGSEA. After removal of 7 bases from V and 7 bases from J, the junction contained 1 base not matched to a gene. TCRdb reprocessed the 5' RACE reads with MiXCR, giving one entry per CDR3 protein. The sample records 65,000 to 75,000 distinct CDR3 sequences, roughly 10% being singletons. This clonotype was counted ten times or more. The chain is built from TRBV29-1 and TRBJ2-1; 13 bases line up with TRBD2. The sequencing sample was made of whole blood. This TCR was sampled from an adult who was a healthcare worker with PCR-confirmed SARS-CoV-2 infection or an uninfected control (not recorded which). CDR3 in amino acids: CSGTSGSNEQFF. For the CDR3, the DNA is TGCAGCGGGACTAGCGGGAGTAATGAGCAGTTCTTC.